Listed here are 2 T cell receptor beta chains from one sample, sequenced in a study of early T cells in non-severe SARS-CoV-2 infection. TCRdb re-called the 5' RACE reads with MiXCR, one entry per CDR3 protein. The data contain 51,000 or so distinct CDR3 sequences, 9.5% to 11% of them singletons. The sequencing sample was made of whole blood. These TCRs come from an adult who was a healthcare worker with PCR-confirmed SARS-CoV-2 infection or an uninfected control (not recorded which).

This clonotype was observed a few times. The rearrangement links TRBV29-1 to TRBJ2-5; no definite D call. This CDR3 region has 12 residues. CDR1 and CDR2 (germline): SQVTM, ANQGSEA. The V and J ends lost 4 bases and 2 bases respectively, with 8 bases between them. The CDR3 sequence: CSVVGRQETQYF. The DNA for the CDR3 is TGCAGCGTTGTGGGCAGACAAGAGACCCAGTACTTC.

This clonotype has a count of ten or more. The rearrangement joins TRBV6-2 or TRBV6-3 to TRBJ2-1; D unresolved. CDR3 size: 12 residues. V dropped 5 bases and J dropped 7 bases, with 9 bases sitting between them. Germline loops: CDR1 MNHEY, CDR2 SVGEGT. DNA for the CDR3: TGTGCCAGCAGTCTCCTACTTAATGAGCAGTTCTTC. Its translation: CASSLLLNEQFF.